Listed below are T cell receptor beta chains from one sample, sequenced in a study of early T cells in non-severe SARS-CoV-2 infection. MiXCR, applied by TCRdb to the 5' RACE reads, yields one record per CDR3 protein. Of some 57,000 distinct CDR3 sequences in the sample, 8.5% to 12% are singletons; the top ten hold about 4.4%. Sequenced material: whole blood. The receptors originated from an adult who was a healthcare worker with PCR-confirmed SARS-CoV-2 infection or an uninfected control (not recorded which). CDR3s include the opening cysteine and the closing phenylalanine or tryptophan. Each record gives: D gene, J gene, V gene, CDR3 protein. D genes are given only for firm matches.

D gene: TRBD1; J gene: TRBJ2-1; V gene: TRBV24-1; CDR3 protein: CATSDSGQGIYNEQFF
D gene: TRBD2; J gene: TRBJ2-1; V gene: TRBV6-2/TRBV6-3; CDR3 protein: CASSPPLAGGFF
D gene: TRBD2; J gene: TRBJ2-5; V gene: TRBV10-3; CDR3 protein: CAISESLAGKETQYF
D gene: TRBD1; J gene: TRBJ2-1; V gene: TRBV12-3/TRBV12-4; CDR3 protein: CASSFHGRTGGTEQFF
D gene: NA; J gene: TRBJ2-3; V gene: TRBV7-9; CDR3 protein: CASSPVAKDTQYF
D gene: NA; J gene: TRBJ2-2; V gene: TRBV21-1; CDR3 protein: CASSKLPWLAGNTGELFF
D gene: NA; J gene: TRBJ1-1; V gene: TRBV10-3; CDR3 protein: CAITRQGDTEAFF
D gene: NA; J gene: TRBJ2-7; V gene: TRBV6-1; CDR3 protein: CATAPRGASYEQYF
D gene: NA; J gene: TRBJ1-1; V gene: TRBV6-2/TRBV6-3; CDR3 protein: CASSSGRNTEAFF
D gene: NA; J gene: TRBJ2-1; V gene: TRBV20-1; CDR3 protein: CSARMLASEQFF
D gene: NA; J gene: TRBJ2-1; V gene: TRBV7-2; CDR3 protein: CASSLGVSVTGVMVF
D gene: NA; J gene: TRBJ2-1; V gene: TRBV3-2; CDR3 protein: CASSLISSEQGAGTYNEQFF
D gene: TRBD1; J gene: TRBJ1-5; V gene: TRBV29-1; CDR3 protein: CRDHRGRYQPQHF
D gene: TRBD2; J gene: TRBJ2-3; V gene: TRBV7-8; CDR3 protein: CASSSRLAGSNTQYF
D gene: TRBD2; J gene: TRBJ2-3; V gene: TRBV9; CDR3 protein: CASSVGGTSESTDTQYF
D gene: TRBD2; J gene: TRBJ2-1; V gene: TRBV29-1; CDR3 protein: CSLQAGGVYNEQFF
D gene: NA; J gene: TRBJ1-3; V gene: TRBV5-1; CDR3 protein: CASSLTGNSGNTIYF
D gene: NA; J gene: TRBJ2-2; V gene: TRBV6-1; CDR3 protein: CASNSPRGMNTGELFF
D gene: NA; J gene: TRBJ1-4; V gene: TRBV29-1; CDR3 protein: CSVLRSGSGLFF
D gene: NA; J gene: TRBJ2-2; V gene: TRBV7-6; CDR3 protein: CASSFSPSPGELFF
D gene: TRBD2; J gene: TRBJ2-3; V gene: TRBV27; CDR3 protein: CASSPLAGGRADTQYF
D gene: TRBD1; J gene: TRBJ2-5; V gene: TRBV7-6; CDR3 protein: CASSLGVTGVLQETQYF
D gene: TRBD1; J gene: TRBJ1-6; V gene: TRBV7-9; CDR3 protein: CASRLDRGQNSPLHF
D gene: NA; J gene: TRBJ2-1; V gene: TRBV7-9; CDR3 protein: CASSLSVRVRPYNEQFF
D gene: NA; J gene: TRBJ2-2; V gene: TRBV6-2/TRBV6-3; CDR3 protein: CASTDGPDHTGELFF
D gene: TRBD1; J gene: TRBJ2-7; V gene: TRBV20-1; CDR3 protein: CRDRGLYEQYF
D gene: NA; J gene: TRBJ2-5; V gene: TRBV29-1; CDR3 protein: CSVVVAVGETQYF
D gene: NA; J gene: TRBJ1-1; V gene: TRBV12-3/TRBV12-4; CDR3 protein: CASSLAGYTEAFF
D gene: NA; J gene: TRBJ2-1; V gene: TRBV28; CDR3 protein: CASRELWVNEQFF